This passage covers 29 T cell receptor beta chains from one sample sequenced in a study of vaccination and CD4 T cells after COVID-19. Researchers used the Oncomine TCR Beta short-read assay to sequence DNA from cultured CD4+ T cells. Each CDR3 protein gets one entry after TCRdb re-called the PCR reads with MiXCR. The sample holds 20,000 to 25,000 distinct CDR3 sequences, 55% to 70% seen once. Treatment specified: roughly nine-day PBMC culture with coronavirus spike peptide pools or control peptides (ViraFEST assay). Antigens for these TCRs are unknown. The material was CD4+ T cells from blood, cultured in vitro, obtained after SARS-CoV-2 vaccination. These receptors originate from a human donor who received a COVID-19 vaccine.

The chain combines TRBV20-1 with TRBJ2-5, with D possibly being TRBD2 (5 bases). The germline gives CDR1 DFQATT, CDR2 SNEGSKA (reference sequence). The V end lost 8 bases, the J end lost 3 bases, and 10 bases lay between the germline ends. The CDR3 spans 11 residues. CDR3 in DNA: TGCAGTACAGCGGAGGAAGAGACCCAGTACTTC. Protein sequence: CSTAEEETQYF.

In this sample, this clonotype turned up once. This rearrangement joins TRBV30 to TRBJ2-7; 7 bases align to TRBD2. Germline lookup yields CDR1 GTSNPN and CDR2 SVGIG (reference sequence). With V trimmed by 1 base and J by 0 bases, 9 bases remained unmatched. The length of the CDR3 is 16 residues. The CDR3 spells CAWSERASGFSYEQYF. The DNA of the CDR3 is TGTGCCTGGAGTGAGCGGGCTAGCGGTTTCTCCTACGAGCAGTACTTC.

About this clonotype itself: This CDR3 fails to terminate in the conserved phenylalanine or tryptophan, so it likely reflects a read error. The chain is built from TRBV7-6 and TRBJ2-5; TRBD2 matches 11 bases. This CDR3 contains 16 residues. The V and J ends lost 5 bases and 3 bases, in that order; junction bases with no gene match: 8. CDR1 and CDR2 (germline): SGHVS, FNYEAQ. This CDR3 reads CASSLLLAGGKETQYL. The CDR3 DNA is TGTGCCAGCAGCCTTCTTCTAGCGGGGGGAAAAGAGACCCAGTACCTC.

This clonotype has more than one count but fewer than ten. V usage is TRBV20-1 and J usage is TRBJ1-4, with 11 bases fitting TRBD1. V was clipped by 3 bases and J by 8 bases; unmatched bases: 2. CDR1 and CDR2 from the germline V gene are DFQATT and SNEGSKA (reference sequence). The length of the CDR3 is 13 residues. The CDR3 bases are TGCAGTGCTAGTCGGACAGGGGGCGAAAAACTGTTTTTT. Its protein product is CSASRTGGEKLFF.

Points on this clonotype: Compared with germline, one end of the junction differs, possibly owing to a read error. The V call is TRBV5-3, the J call TRBJ1-1; 7 nucleotides agree with TRBD1. TRBV5-3 is an open reading frame whose function is uncertain. CDR3 size: 17 residues. Here the CDR3 DNA reads TGTGCCAGCAGCTTGACAGGGACGTGGGTCATGAACACTGAAGCTTTCTTT. Protein sequence: CASSLTGTWVMNTEAFF.

The rearrangement links TRBV6-5 to TRBJ1-6; D gene unclear. CDR3 size: 12 residues. The germline V gene encodes CDR1 MNHEY and CDR2 SVGAGI. Trimming took off 2 bases at V and 9 bases at J, with 5 bases between the two ends. The CDR3 here is CASSYKASPLHF. In DNA, the CDR3 is TGTGCCAGCAGTTACAAGGCTTCACCCCTCCACTTT.

The chain joins TRBV5-4 to TRBJ1-2, with 7 positions matching TRBD1. The CDR3 runs 12 residues. Unmatched junction bases numbered 6, after V lost 6 bases and J lost 7 bases. CDR1 and CDR2 (germline): SGHNT, YYREEE (reference sequence). The CDR3, as DNA: TGTGCCAGCACCCAAGACAGGGTTGGCTACACCTTC. Translation: CASTQDRVGYTF.

The CDR3 reads CASSYSLTSGVNEQFF. CDR3 DNA sequence: TGTGCCAGCAGTTACTCGTTGACTAGCGGGGTCAATGAGCAGTTCTTC. The chain has TRBV6-5 and TRBJ2-1; 11 bases fit TRBD2. The length of the CDR3 is 16 residues. The V segment lost 0 bases and the J segment 6 bases; nucleotides outside the gene matches: 4. Germline V lookup: CDR1 MNHEY, CDR2 SVGAGI.

This clonotype appeared a few times. This chain connects TRBV20-1 to TRBJ1-1; the match to TRBD1 covers 8 bases. V lost 5 bases to trimming and J lost 3 bases; unmatched junction nucleotides: 8. The CDR3 consists of 14 residues. CDR1 and CDR2 (germline): DFQATT, SNEGSKA (reference sequence). This CDR3 reads CSAQNRGWDTEAFF. CDR3 nucleotides: TGCAGTGCTCAAAACAGGGGGTGGGACACTGAAGCTTTCTTT.

The chain couples TRBV23-1 to TRBJ1-2; 7 nucleotides match TRBD1. TRBV23-1 is annotated as an ORF whose role is uncertain. The trim removed 3 bases at V and 8 bases at J, leaving 9 bases unmatched. This CDR3 has 14 amino acids. Here the CDR3 DNA reads TGCGCCAGCAGTCACAGACAGGGATGGAGAGGCTACACCTTC. Its translation: CASSHRQGWRGYTF.

In this sample, this clonotype turned up a few times. The rearrangement joins TRBV12-3 or TRBV12-4 to TRBJ1-2, with 8 positions matching TRBD1. The CDR3 length is 15 residues. V lost 6 bases to trimming and J lost 5 bases; unmatched junction nucleotides: 11. CDR3 in amino acids: CASSATNRGAYGYTF. CDR3 DNA sequence: TGTGCCAGCAGCGCTACCAACAGGGGGGCGTATGGCTACACCTTC.

This clonotype was seen a single time. This rearrangement joins TRBV7-9 to TRBJ1-2; perhaps TRBD1 as D (6 bases). V was trimmed by 2 bases and J by 1 base, leaving 11 bases between them. Germline V gene lookup returns CDR1 SEHNR and CDR2 FQNEAQ (reference sequence). This CDR3 spans 15 amino acids. CDR3 residues: CASSLTGRGNYGYTF. In nucleotides, the CDR3 is TGTGCCAGCAGCTTAACCGGCAGGGGTAACTATGGCTACACCTTC.

V gene TRBV7-2 combines with J gene TRBJ2-5; a weak D match, TRBD2 (5 bases). With 6 bases removed from V and 1 base from J, the gap between germline ends came to 12 bases. Per germline, CDR1 SGHTA and CDR2 FQGNSA. This CDR3 has 14 residues. The CDR3 here is CASSEDWFQETQYF. The CDR3 DNA reads as TGTGCCAGCAGTGAGGACTGGTTCCAAGAGACCCAGTACTTC.

This clonotype was seen more than once but under ten times. The V call is TRBV30, the J call TRBJ1-6; D is perhaps TRBD1 (6 bases). Germline values: CDR1 GTSNPN, CDR2 SVGIG (reference sequence). The CDR3 loop spans 15 amino acids. The V end was cut by 2 bases, the J end by 6 bases, with 14 bases between. The CDR3 coding sequence is TGTGCCTGGAGTACCCCCGGACAGATTAATTCACCCCTCCACTTT. This gives the protein CAWSTPGQINSPLHF.

This clonotype was found a few times. The chain is built from TRBV6-1 and TRBJ1-2; TRBD1 aligns across 7 bases. The CDR3 totals 14 residues. V lost 6 bases to trimming and J lost 4 bases; unmatched junction nucleotides: 8. Per the germline V gene, CDR1 is MNHNS and CDR2 is SASEGT. The CDR3 region has the DNA TGTGCCAGCAGATGGCAGGGGGGTTCCTATGGCTACACCTTC. Amino acids: CASRWQGGSYGYTF.

V gene TRBV11-3 combines with J gene TRBJ1-1; D is possibly TRBD1 (6 bases). Per the germline V gene, CDR1 is SGHNT and CDR2 is YENEEA. The length of the CDR3 is 12 residues. Deletions cut 4 bases from V and 11 bases from J, with 14 bases between. CDR3 loop: CASSSTQGTAFF. The CDR3 coding sequence is TGTGCCAGCAGCTCGACACAGGGAACGGCTTTCTTT.

This chain uses TRBV20-1 with TRBJ1-1; D possibly corresponds to TRBD1 (5 bases). The length of the CDR3 is 12 residues. Germline V gene lookup returns CDR1 DFQATT and CDR2 SNEGSKA (reference sequence). Deletions cut 6 bases from V and 8 bases from J, with 16 bases between. The CDR3: CSAYTTEGEAFF. CDR3 sequence (DNA): TGCAGTGCCTACACGACAGAGGGGGAAGCTTTCTTT.

CDR3 amino acids: CASSLDRDYGYTF. The CDR3 coding sequence is TGTGCCAGCAGCTTGGACAGGGACTATGGCTACACCTTC. The chain joins TRBV5-4 to TRBJ1-2; tentative D call: TRBD1 (6 bases). Trimming took off 0 bases at V and 3 bases at J, with 6 bases between the two ends. CDR1 and CDR2 from the germline V gene are SGHNT and YYREEE (reference sequence). The CDR3 runs to 13 residues.

This sequence joins TRBV6-1 and TRBJ1-4, with D perhaps matching TRBD1 (5 bases). CDR3 length: 15 residues. V was cut by 5 bases and J by 6 bases, with 16 bases left in between. The germline CDR1 and CDR2 sequences are MNHNS and SASEGT. In DNA, the CDR3 is TGTGCCAGCAGTCCCTCGCCGGGGACGGATGAAAAACTGTTTTTT. Residues: CASSPSPGTDEKLFF.

The chain couples TRBV6-1 to TRBJ2-2; 7 nucleotides align to TRBD1. Germline V lookup: CDR1 MNHNS, CDR2 SASEGT. The CDR3 has 14 amino acids. The J segment lost 2 bases and the V segment lost 9 bases, leaving 6 bases of the junction unmatched. Written as DNA, the CDR3 is TGTGCCAGATGGGGGACAGCAAACACCGGGGAGCTGTTTTTT. It translates to CARWGTANTGELFF.

There are a few counts of this clonotype. The CDR3 reads CASSLRRGPGGEQYF. The CDR3 nucleotides are TGTGCCAGCAGCTTAAGGCGGGGGCCCGGGGGCGAGCAGTACTTC. The genes are TRBV7-2 and TRBJ2-7; possibly TRBD2 for D (7 bases). This CDR3 has 15 amino acids. Trimming cost V 2 bases and J 6 bases, with 17 bases left between them. Germline CDR1 SGHTA, CDR2 FQGNSA.

This clonotype was picked up one time. The rearrangement uses TRBV27 and TRBJ2-1, with 9 positions matching TRBD1. V was pared by 4 bases and J by 0 bases, with 13 bases of the junction left unmatched. The CDR3 runs to 19 residues. The V gene's germline CDR1 is MNHEY and CDR2 SMNVEV (reference sequence). CDR3 sequence (DNA): TGTGCCAGCAGTTCTCGACAGGGGGACTTTTTTAGCTCCTACAATGAGCAGTTCTTC. This translates into CASSSRQGDFFSSYNEQFF.

On this clonotype itself: One base away lies a much larger clone, so this may be a sequencing read error. This chain links TRBV24-1 with TRBJ1-5, with a tentative D call TRBD1 (5 bases). The length of the CDR3 is 14 residues. Germline loops: CDR1 KGHDR, CDR2 SFDVKD. DNA of the CDR3: TGTGCCACCAGTGACAGGGTTGGGCTTCAGTCCCAGCATTTT. This encodes CATSDRVGLQSQHF.

V usage is TRBV20-1 and J usage is TRBJ1-1; unclear D gene. CDR3 size: 15 residues. Germline assignment: CDR1 DFQATT and CDR2 SNEGSKA (reference sequence). V was clipped by 1 base and J by 11 bases, with 23 bases between them. CDR3 residues: CSARADSRGTPRAFF. Written as DNA, the CDR3 is TGCAGTGCTAGAGCCGATTCACGGGGAACCCCGCGGGCTTTCTTT.

The genes are TRBV12-3 or TRBV12-4 and TRBJ1-2; no clear D gene. V was pared by 3 bases and J by 2 bases, with 7 bases between. This CDR3 contains 13 residues. The CDR3 protein is CASSFQPNYGYTF. DNA for the CDR3: TGTGCCAGCAGTTTTCAGCCGAACTATGGCTACACCTTC.

The genes are TRBV6-5 and TRBJ1-2; no reliable D call. Germline assignment: CDR1 MNHEY and CDR2 SVGAGI. Trimming took 4 bases from V and 0 from J, leaving 21 bases between them. The length of the CDR3 is 18 residues. The DNA for the CDR3 is TGTGCCAGCAGTTTCCTCGGACGCCCGCGCCCTACTAACTATGGCTACACCTTC. Its protein product is CASSFLGRPRPTNYGYTF.

The J gene is TRBJ2-7, the V gene TRBV6-5; TRBD1 aligns across 8 bases. With 3 bases clipped from V and 7 bases from J, the junction kept 8 bases outside the gene matches. This CDR3 contains 14 residues. CDR1 and CDR2 (germline): MNHEY, SVGAGI. CDR3 region: CASSYHRGVGEQYF. The CDR3 coding sequence is TGTGCCAGCAGTTATCACAGGGGGGTGGGGGAGCAGTACTTC.

This chain uses TRBV5-1 with TRBJ2-3; 10 bases agree with TRBD2. The trim removed 4 bases at V and 3 bases at J, leaving 8 bases unmatched. Per germline, CDR1 SGHRS and CDR2 YFSETQ. This CDR3 region has 16 residues. CDR3 sequence: CASSPERGGRTDTQYF. The CDR3 DNA reads as TGCGCCAGCAGCCCTGAGCGGGGGGGCCGTACAGATACGCAGTATTTT.

V usage is TRBV15 and J usage is TRBJ2-2, with D hard to call. Germline loops: CDR1 LNHNV, CDR2 YYDKDF (reference sequence). V lost 0 bases and J 7 bases, leaving 9 bases between the germline ends. This CDR3 has 14 amino acids. The CDR3 bases are TGTGCCACCAGCAGAGATTTCAGGAACGGGGAGCTGTTTTTT. Encoded protein: CATSRDFRNGELFF. The variable domain in full, completed from reference TRBV15 and TRBJ2-2, reads DAMVIQNPRYQVTQFGKPVTLSCSQTLNHNVMYWYQQKSSQAPKLLFHYYDKDFNNEADTPDNFQSRRPNTSFCFLDIRSPGLGDTAMYLCATSRDFRNGELFFGEGSRLTVL.